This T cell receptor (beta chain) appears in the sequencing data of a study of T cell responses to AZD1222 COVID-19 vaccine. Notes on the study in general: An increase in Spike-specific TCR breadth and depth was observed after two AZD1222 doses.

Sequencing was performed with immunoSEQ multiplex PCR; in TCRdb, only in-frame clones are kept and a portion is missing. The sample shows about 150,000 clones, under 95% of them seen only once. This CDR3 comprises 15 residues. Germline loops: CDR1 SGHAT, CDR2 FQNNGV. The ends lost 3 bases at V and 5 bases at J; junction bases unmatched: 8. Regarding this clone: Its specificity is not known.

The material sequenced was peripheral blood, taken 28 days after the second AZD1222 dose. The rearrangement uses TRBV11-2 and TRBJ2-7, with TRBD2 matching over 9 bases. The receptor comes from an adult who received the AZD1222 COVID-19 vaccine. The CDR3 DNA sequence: TGTGCCAGCAGCTTGGGGACTAGCCTTCCCCACGAGCAGTACTTC. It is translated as CASSLGTSLPHEQYF.